The 3 T cell receptor beta chains in this list originate from one sample, sequenced in a study of T-cell memory formation after mild COVID-19. TCRdb re-derived calls from the 5' RACE reads in MiXCR, one entry per CDR3 protein. The sample lists 140,000 or so distinct CDR3 sequences; about 19% were seen once. The sequenced sample was PBMCs or a T cell subset sorted from them (not recorded which). The receptors were sampled from an adult woman who had mild COVID-19 (a few samples of this study predate the infection). Cell type and time point are not known.

V gene TRBV30 combines with J gene TRBJ1-6, with a weak D call TRBD1 (5 bases). With 0 bases removed from V and 7 bases from J, the gap between germline ends came to 13 bases. The CDR3 covers 15 residues. Germline CDR1 and CDR2: GTSNPN and SVGIG (reference sequence). The CDR3 bases are TGTGCCTGGAGTGTACGGGGCCAGAGGAATTCACCCCTCCACTTT. Protein: CAWSVRGQRNSPLHF.

This chain connects TRBV11-2 to TRBJ1-5; no clear D gene. CDR1 is SGHAT, CDR2 FQNNGV, per germline. V was pared by 5 bases and J by 11 bases, with 16 bases between. The CDR3 totals 13 residues. DNA of the CDR3: TGTGCCAGCAGCCCCAATCTCCAGGACTCCCAGCATTTT. It codes for CASSPNLQDSQHF. Based on the CDR3 plus reference TRBV11-2 and TRBJ1-5, the full variable domain is EAGVAQSPRYKIIEKRQSVAFWCNPISGHATLYWYQQILGQGPKLLIQFQNNGVVDDSQLPKDRFSAERLKGVDSTLKIQPAKLEDSAVYLCASSPNLQDSQHFGDGTRLSIL.

The chain recombines TRBV5-1 with TRBJ2-1; 7 bases match TRBD2. With 5 bases clipped from V and 5 bases from J, the junction kept 7 bases outside the gene matches. In germline, CDR1 is SGHRS, CDR2 YFSETQ. The CDR3 totals 14 residues. The CDR3 DNA reads TGCGCCAGCAGTCGGGGGGAGAACAACAATGAGCAGTTCTTC. This sequence encodes CASSRGENNNEQFF.